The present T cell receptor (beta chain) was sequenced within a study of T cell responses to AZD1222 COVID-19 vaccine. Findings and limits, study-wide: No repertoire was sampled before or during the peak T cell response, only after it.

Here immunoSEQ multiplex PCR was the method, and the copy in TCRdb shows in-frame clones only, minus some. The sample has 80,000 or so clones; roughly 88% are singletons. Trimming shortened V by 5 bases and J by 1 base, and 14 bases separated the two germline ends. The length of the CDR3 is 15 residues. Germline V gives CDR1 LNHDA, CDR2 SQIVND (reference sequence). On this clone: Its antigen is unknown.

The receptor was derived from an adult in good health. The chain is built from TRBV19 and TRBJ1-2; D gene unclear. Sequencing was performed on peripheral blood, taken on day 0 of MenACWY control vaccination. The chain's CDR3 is CASSAGFQVNYGYTF. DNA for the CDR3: TGTGCCAGTAGTGCGGGATTTCAGGTTAACTATGGCTACACCTTC. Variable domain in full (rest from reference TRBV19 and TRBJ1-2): DGGITQSPKYLFRKEGQNVTLSCEQNLNHDAMYWYRQDPGQGLRLIYYSQIVNDFQKGDIAEGYSVSREKKESFPLTVTSAQKNPTAFYLCASSAGFQVNYGYTFGSGTRLTVV.